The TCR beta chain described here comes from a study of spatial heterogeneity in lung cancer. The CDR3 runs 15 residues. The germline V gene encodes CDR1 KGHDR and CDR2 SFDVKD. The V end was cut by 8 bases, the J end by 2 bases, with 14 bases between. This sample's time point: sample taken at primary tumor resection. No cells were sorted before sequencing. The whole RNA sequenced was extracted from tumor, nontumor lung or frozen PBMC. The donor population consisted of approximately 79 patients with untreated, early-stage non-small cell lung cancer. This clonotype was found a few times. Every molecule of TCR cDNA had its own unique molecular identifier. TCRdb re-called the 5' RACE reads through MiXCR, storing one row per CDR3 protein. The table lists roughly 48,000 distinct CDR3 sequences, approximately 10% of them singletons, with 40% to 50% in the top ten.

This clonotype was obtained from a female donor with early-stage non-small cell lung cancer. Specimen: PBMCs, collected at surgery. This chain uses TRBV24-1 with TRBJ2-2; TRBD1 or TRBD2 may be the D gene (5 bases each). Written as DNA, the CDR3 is TGTGCCACCACCACCGGGACGACTAACACCGGGGAGCTGTTTTTT. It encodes CATTTGTTNTGELFF.